This T cell receptor (beta chain) derives from a study of blood T cell repertoires in COVID-19. The overall study: Sample material is recorded as cDNA or gDNA derived from T cells, B-cell-depleted T cells, or PBMCs.

Germline loops: CDR1 SNHLY, CDR2 FYNNEI. V shed 4 bases, J shed 3 bases, and the junction held 10 bases outside the gene matches. The CDR3 contains 16 residues. Clones were read by immunoSEQ multiplex PCR, and TCRdb kept only the in-frame ones, dropping some. The table records around 58,000 clones, about 91% of them present only once. The sequencing input was peripheral blood. This receptor was taken from a woman aged 55-70 years with active or convalescent COVID-19. The V call is TRBV2, the J call TRBJ2-7; 9 nucleotides agree with TRBD1. CDR3 sequence reads: CASSAEQGAGVYEQYF. The CDR3 bases are TGTGCCAGCAGTGCGGAACAGGGGGCGGGGGTCTACGAGCAGTACTTC.